This TCR beta chain comes out of a study of cytomegalovirus exposure and HLA in healthy donors. Study results and caveats: Researchers reported in a later analysis that common viral pathogens appeared linked to several top clusters. Within a later analysis, the majority of CMV-associated TCR beta chains appeared HLA-restricted. For presence/absence analyses, sequencing depth was assumed to be roughly uniform across donors.

A multiplex PCR was run with 60 Vbeta primers and 13 Jbeta primers. Profiled with immunoSEQ multiplex PCR; TCRdb holds only in-frame clones, not every one. The sample contains about 120,000 clones, 79% of which appear only once. Germline CDR1 WSHSY, CDR2 SAAADI. J lost 5 bases, V lost 10 bases, and 14 bases had no gene match. The CDR3 runs to 17 residues. Note on this clone: Antigen specificity is unknown.

The sample was PBMCs. The V call is TRBV10-2, the J call TRBJ2-4, with 13 bases matching TRBD2. The receptor was isolated from a man in his late teens or twenties in good health and CMV-seronegative. The CDR3, as DNA: TGCGCCACCAAATTTGGACTAGCGGGAGCCGACGAAAACATTCAGTACTTC. Its protein product is CATKFGLAGADENIQYF.